This is a list of T cell receptor beta chains from one sample in a study of T cell responses to AZD1222 COVID-19 vaccine. Generated by immunoSEQ multiplex PCR, the TCRdb table keeps only in-frame clones and is missing some. This table has 90,000 to 100,000 clones, 85% appearing once. The material was peripheral blood, obtained 28 days after the second AZD1222 dose. These receptors all come from an adult who received the AZD1222 COVID-19 vaccine. CDR3s include the opening cysteine and the closing phenylalanine or tryptophan. D genes are given only for firm matches. Clone size is not always given. Where it is, it says once, few, many or a class for expanded clones.

j_call d_call v_call clone_size cdr3_aa
TRBJ2-7 - TRBV5-1 - CASSQTPYEQYF
TRBJ1-1 - TRBV10-3 - CAISDRQNTEAFF
TRBJ1-2 TRBD1 TRBV7-9 once CASSSTGDGSEGYTF
TRBJ2-1 TRBD1 TRBV11-3 - CASSHRGHNEQFF
TRBJ2-3 TRBD2 TRBV5-6 few CASSLGLAGGTDTQYF
TRBJ1-3 TRBD1 TRBV18 - CASSATGDSGNTIYF
TRBJ2-7 - TRBV3-1/TRBV3-2 few CASSPELAGEGYEQYF
TRBJ2-7 TRBD2 TRBV4-1 - CASSLHTSAAYEQYF
TRBJ1-3 - TRBV19 - CASSMMRSDSGNTIYF
TRBJ1-2 - TRBV5-1 - CASSLGLNYGYTF
TRBJ1-1 - TRBV28 once CASSLSGTEAFF
TRBJ1-5 - TRBV30 - CAWSNGGDQPQHF
TRBJ2-7 - TRBV28 - CASNQGYEQYF
TRBJ2-5 - TRBV11-2 - CASLAGGQKETQYF
TRBJ1-2 - TRBV27 few CASSFSDRVQGYTF
TRBJ1-3 TRBD1 TRBV7-9 few CASSLEGTVGNTIYF
TRBJ2-5 - TRBV7-9 - CASSLAGRGQETQYF
TRBJ2-2 TRBD1 TRBV2 once CASSPGTGDPGELFF
TRBJ1-5 - TRBV6-2/TRBV6-3 - CASSWAGGGNQPQHF
TRBJ2-1 - TRBV15 - CATSSGGGRNEQFF
TRBJ1-3 - TRBV30 few CAWSTYRGNTIYF
TRBJ2-7 - TRBV30 once CAWSEGLTYEQYF
TRBJ1-4 - TRBV30 - CAWSVLGRGREKLFF
TRBJ2-2 - TRBV7-9 - CASSVRDGNTGELFF
TRBJ2-5 - TRBV5-4 - CASSLGVGETQYF
TRBJ2-1 - TRBV12-3/TRBV12-4 - CASSLRRMDEQFF
TRBJ1-3 - TRBV6-1 - CASSERGLGGPGNTIYF